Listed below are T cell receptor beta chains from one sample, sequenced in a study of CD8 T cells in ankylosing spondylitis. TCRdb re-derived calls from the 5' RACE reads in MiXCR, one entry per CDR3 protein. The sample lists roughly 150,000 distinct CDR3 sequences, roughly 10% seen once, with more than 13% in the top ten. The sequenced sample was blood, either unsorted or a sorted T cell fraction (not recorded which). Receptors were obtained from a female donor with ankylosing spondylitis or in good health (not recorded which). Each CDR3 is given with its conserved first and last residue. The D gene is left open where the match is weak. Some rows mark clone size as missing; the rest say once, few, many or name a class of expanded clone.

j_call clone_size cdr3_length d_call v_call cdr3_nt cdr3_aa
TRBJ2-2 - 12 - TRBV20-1 TGCAGTGCTCGCAAGGGTGGCGGGGAGCTGTTTTTT CSARKGGGELFF
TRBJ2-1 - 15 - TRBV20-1 TGCAGTGCTAGCAGGGTGACAGGCCCGTACAATGAGCAGTTCTTC CSASRVTGPYNEQFF
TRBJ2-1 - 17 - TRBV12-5 TGTGCTAGTGGTTTTACAACGGAGGAGAGCTCCTACAATGAGCAGTTCTTC CASGFTTEESSYNEQFF
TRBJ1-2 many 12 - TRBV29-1 TGCAGCGTTGAACGAGGAGTCAATGGCTACACCTTC CSVERGVNGYTF
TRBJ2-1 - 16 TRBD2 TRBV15 TGTGCCACCAGTGACACCCTAGCGGGAGGGCCCAATGAGCAGTTCTTC CATSDTLAGGPNEQFF
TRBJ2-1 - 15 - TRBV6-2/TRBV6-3 TGTGCCAGCATCCTGACCCCAAAGGGACTTGATGAGCAGTTCTTC CASILTPKGLDEQFF
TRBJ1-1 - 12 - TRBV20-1 TGCAGTGCTAGGAGGGGGGACACTGAAGCTTTCTTT CSARRGDTEAFF
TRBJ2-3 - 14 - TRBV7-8 TGTGCCAGCAGCTTAGTCTGGGGCACAGATACGCAGTATTTT CASSLVWGTDTQYF
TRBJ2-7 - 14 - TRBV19 TGTGCCAGTAGCATGGCAGGGTATGACTACGAGCAGTACTTC CASSMAGYDYEQYF
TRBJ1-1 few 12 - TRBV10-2 TGCGCCAGCAGTGAGATTAACACTGAAGCTTTCTTT CASSEINTEAFF
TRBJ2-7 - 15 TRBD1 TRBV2 TGTGCCAGCAGTGACGGGACAGGGTTTGCCTACGAGCAGTACTTC CASSDGTGFAYEQYF
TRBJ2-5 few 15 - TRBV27 TGTGCCAGCAGCTTAACGACTGGCAGAGCGGAGACCCAGTACTTC CASSLTTGRAETQYF
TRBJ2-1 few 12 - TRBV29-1 TGCAGCGTTGAGGTGGGGTACAATGAGCAGTTCTTC CSVEVGYNEQFF
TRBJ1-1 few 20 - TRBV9 TGTGCCAGCAGCGTAGTGGGGACCTCACATCCCCATGACCCAAACACTGAAGCTTTCTTT CASSVVGTSHPHDPNTEAFF
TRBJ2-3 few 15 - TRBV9 TGTGCCAGCAGCTTCGGCGGCACTAGCACAGATACGCAGTATTTT CASSFGGTSTDTQYF
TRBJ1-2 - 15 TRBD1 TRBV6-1 TGTGCCAGCGTCGGGATGGGCCAGGGGGCAATCGGCTACACCTTC CASVGMGQGAIGYTF
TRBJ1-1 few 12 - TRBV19 TGTGCCAGCGGAGCCTTGAACACTGAAGCTTTCTTT CASGALNTEAFF
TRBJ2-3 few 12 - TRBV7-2 TGTGCCAGCAGCTCCTGGCTGGATACGCAGTATTTT CASSSWLDTQYF
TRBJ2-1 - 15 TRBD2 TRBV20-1 TGCAGTGCCATGGGACTAGCGGGTCTCGGCGATGAGCAGTTCTTC CSAMGLAGLGDEQFF
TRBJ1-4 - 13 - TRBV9 TGTGCCAGCAGCCCGAAGGGGCACGAAAAACTGTTTTTT CASSPKGHEKLFF
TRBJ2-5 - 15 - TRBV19 TGTGCCAGTAGTATATCGGACGCGCCCGGAGAGACCCAGTACTTC CASSISDAPGETQYF
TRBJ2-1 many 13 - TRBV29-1 TGCAGCGTGGGCCTCATCTCCTACAATGAGCAGTTCTTC CSVGLISYNEQFF
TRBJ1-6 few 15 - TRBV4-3 TGCGCCAGCAGCCAAGGGGGGGGGTCCAATTCACCCCTCCACTTT CASSQGGGSNSPLHF
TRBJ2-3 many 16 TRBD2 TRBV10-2 TGCGCCAGCAGTGAGCCTCCCGGACTAGCCACAGATACGCAGTATTTT CASSEPPGLATDTQYF
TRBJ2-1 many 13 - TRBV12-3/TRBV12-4 TGTGCCAGCAGCCCCATCAGAAGGAATGAGCAGTTCTTC CASSPIRRNEQFF
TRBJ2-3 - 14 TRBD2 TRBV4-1 TGCGCCAGCAGCCAGGGGGGGGAAGTGGATACGCAGTATTTT CASSQGGEVDTQYF
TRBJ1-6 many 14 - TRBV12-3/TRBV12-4 TGTGCCAGCAGTTTTTCCGGGGCGTCTTCACCCCTCCACTTT CASSFSGASSPLHF
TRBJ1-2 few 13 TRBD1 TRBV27 TGTGCCAGCACCCCAGGGGGGAGCTATGGCTACACCTTC CASTPGGSYGYTF
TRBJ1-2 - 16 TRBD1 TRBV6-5 TGTGCCAGCAGTTACGGGACAGGGGGCGTTAGCTATGGCTACACCTTC CASSYGTGGVSYGYTF
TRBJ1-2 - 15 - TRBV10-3 TGTGCCATCAGTGAGTCGAGTCGGGACAACTATGGCTACACCTTC CAISESSRDNYGYTF
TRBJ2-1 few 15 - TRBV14 TGTGCCAGCAGCCATGGGAGTGGCCCCTACAATGAGCAGTTCTTC CASSHGSGPYNEQFF
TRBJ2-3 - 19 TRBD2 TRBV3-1 TGTGCCAGCAGCCAAGATCTTGCAGCGGGAGGGTCACACACAGATACGCAGTATTTT CASSQDLAAGGSHTDTQYF
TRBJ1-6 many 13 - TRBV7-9 TGTGCCGGACGGCTCTCCAGGGATTCACCCCTCCACTTT CAGRLSRDSPLHF
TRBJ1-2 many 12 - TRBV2 TGTGCCAGCAGTGAATGGCCTCTGGGCTACACCTTC CASSEWPLGYTF
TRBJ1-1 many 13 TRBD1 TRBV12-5 TGTGCTAGTGGCCAGGGGGTAGCGTCTGAAGCTTTCTTT CASGQGVASEAFF
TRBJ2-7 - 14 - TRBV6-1 TGTGCCAGCAAGGCGGGGAAAGGATCCTACGAGCAGTACTTC CASKAGKGSYEQYF
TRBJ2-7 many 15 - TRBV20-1 TGCAGTGCTCCCCCGGCGGCGGGGGCTCCCTACGAGCAGTACTTC CSAPPAAGAPYEQYF
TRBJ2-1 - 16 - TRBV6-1 TGTGCCAGCACCCTGGGAATAGCGGCCTCCTACAATGAGCAGTTCTTC CASTLGIAASYNEQFF
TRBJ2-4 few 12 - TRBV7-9 TGTGCCAGCAGTTCCCCGGGGGCCCCTCAGTACTTC CASSSPGAPQYF
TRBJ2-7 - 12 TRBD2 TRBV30 TGTGCCGGAGGGGAGGGGATAGGCGAGCAGTACTTC CAGGEGIGEQYF
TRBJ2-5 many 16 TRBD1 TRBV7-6 TGTGCCAGCAGCCAGAGGGGCGCAGGGGGAAAAGAGACCCAGTACTTC CASSQRGAGGKETQYF